This T cell receptor (beta chain) was identified during a study of blood T cells in healthy people across ages. A second PCR, run for about 7 to 11 cycles, used a sample-barcoded 5' primer plus a J-beta primer mix. TCRdb reanalysed the 5' RACE reads using MiXCR and keeps one entry per CDR3 protein. The data show more than 650,000 distinct CDR3 sequences, 22% seen once. The CDR3 has 13 residues. The germline V and J ends were trimmed by 1 base and 10 bases, with 14 bases remaining between them. The study isolated at least 7 million PBMCs from each sample. The clonotype originates from a man between 65 and 79 years old in good health. The sequenced sample was blood. The chain has TRBV12-3 or TRBV12-4 and TRBJ2-7; D perhaps matches TRBD2 (6 bases). CDR3 DNA: TGTGCCAGCAGTTTAGGTGGGGGGAGGCGTCAGTACTTC. Its protein is CASSLGGGRRQYF.